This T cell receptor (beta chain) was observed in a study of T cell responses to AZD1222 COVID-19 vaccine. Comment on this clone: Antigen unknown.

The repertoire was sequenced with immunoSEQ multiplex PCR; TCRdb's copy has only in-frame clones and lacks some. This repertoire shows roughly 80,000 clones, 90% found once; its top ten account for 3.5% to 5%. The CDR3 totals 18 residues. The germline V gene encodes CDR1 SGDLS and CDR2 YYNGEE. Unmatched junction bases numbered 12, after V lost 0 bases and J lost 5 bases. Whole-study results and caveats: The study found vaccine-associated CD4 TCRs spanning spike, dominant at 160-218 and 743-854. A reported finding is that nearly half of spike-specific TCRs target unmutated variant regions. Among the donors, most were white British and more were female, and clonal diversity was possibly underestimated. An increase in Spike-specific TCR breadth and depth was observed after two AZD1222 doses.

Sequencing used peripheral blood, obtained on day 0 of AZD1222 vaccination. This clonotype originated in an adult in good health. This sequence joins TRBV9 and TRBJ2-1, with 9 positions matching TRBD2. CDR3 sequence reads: CASSVGLKGLATNNEQFF. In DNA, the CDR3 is TGTGCCAGCAGCGTAGGGTTAAAGGGACTAGCCACAAACAATGAGCAGTTCTTC.